Below, 19 T cell receptor beta chains from the same sample are listed, as sequenced in a study of blood T cell repertoires in COVID-19. Assay used: immunoSEQ multiplex PCR; TCRdb lists only in-frame clones, some missing. The table shows 160,000 or so clones, with about 85% occurring only once. Material: peripheral blood. These receptors were collected from a woman aged 50 to 60 with COVID-19, enrolled during active disease.

In the case of this clone: Other DNA sequences in the same sample also yield this CDR3. This chain links TRBV9 with TRBJ2-3; D unresolved. CDR1 and CDR2 from the germline V gene are SGDLS and YYNGEE. The length of the CDR3 is 15 residues. With 0 bases removed from V and 2 bases from J, the gap between germline ends came to 10 bases. The CDR3 spells CASSVAPGSTDTQYF. In DNA, the CDR3 is TGTGCCAGCAGCGTAGCTCCCGGGTCCACAGATACGCAGTATTTT.

The chain uses TRBV19 and TRBJ1-2; 12 nucleotides agree with TRBD1. There are 16 residues in the CDR3. From germline, CDR1 is LNHDA and CDR2 SQIVND (reference sequence). After removal of 7 bases from V and 0 bases from J, the junction contained 6 bases not matched to a gene. The CDR3 DNA reads as TGTGCCAGTAACCCCGGGACAGGGGGCGCTAACTATGGCTACACCTTC. Translated, it gives CASNPGTGGANYGYTF.

This chain uses TRBV7-2 with TRBJ1-1; the D gene is possibly TRBD1 (6 bases). Per the germline V gene, CDR1 is SGHTA and CDR2 is FQGNSA. Trimming stripped 0 bases from V and 1 base from J, with 6 bases between. The CDR3 is made up of 14 amino acids. The CDR3 coding sequence is TGTGCCAGCAGCTTAGCGACAGGGAACACTGAAGCTTTCTTT. Amino acid sequence: CASSLATGNTEAFF.

The V gene is TRBV7-9, the J gene TRBJ2-7; the D gene is possibly TRBD2 (5 bases). Germline loops: CDR1 SEHNR, CDR2 FQNEAQ (reference sequence). Trimming took off 5 bases at V and 6 bases at J, with 17 bases between the two ends. The CDR3 runs to 14 residues. CDR3 DNA sequence: TGTGCCAGCAGCAATGGACTGGACGGCTCCGAGCAGTACTTC. Translation: CASSNGLDGSEQYF.

The rearrangement joins TRBV6-5 to TRBJ1-1, with D perhaps matching TRBD1 (5 bases). The CDR3 is 16 residues long. V lost 0 bases and J lost 6, with 17 bases in between. CDR1 and CDR2 (germline): MNHEY, SVGAGI. The CDR3 DNA reads as TGTGCCAGCAGTTACTCCCGGAACCAGGGACTCTCTGAAGCTTTCTTT. Protein sequence: CASSYSRNQGLSEAFF.

V is TRBV10-3 and J is TRBJ2-1; 12 bases align to TRBD2. CDR3 length equals 15 residues. The junction had 6 bases not matched to a gene; V was cut back by 4 bases and J by 8 bases. Germline V CDR1 and CDR2: ENHRY, SYGVKD. The CDR3 region is CAISASSGGADEQFF. The CDR3 region has the DNA TGTGCCATCAGTGCCTCTAGCGGGGGGGCTGATGAGCAGTTCTTC.

This clone has only one observation. This chain joins TRBV6-2 or TRBV6-3 and TRBJ2-5; 10 nucleotides align to TRBD1. Looked up from germline, CDR1 is MNHEY and CDR2 is SVGEGT. Trimming took 2 bases from V and 5 from J; bases not matched to a gene: 8. The CDR3 runs 16 residues. The CDR3 region is CASSYPRTGGGETQYF. The CDR3 nucleotides are TGTGCCAGCAGTTACCCGCGGACAGGGGGTGGGGAGACCCAGTACTTC.

The J gene is TRBJ2-5, the V gene TRBV6-1, with unresolved D. Germline CDR1 MNHNS, CDR2 SASEGT. The CDR3 contains 16 residues. The V end was cut by 0 bases, the J end by 5 bases, with 16 bases between. The CDR3 sequence: CASSEASQILRETQYF. The CDR3, as DNA: TGTGCCAGCAGTGAAGCTAGCCAGATCCTTAGGGAGACCCAGTACTTC.

CDR3 amino acids: CASSLGPQSSTDTQYF. As DNA, the CDR3 is TGTGCCAGCAGCTTGGGCCCACAGTCTAGCACAGATACGCAGTATTTT. The J gene is TRBJ2-3, the V gene TRBV5-6; D unresolved. CDR1 SGHDT and CDR2 YYEEEE come from the germline V gene. V was clipped by 0 bases and J by 0 bases, with 11 bases between them. The CDR3 runs to 16 residues. Full variable domain (outside the CDR3, taken from reference TRBV5-6 and TRBJ2-3): DAGVTQSPTHLIKTRGQQVTLRCSPKSGHDTVSWYQQALGQGPQFIFQYYEEEERQRGNFPDRFSGHQFPNYSSELNVNALLLGDSALYLCASSLGPQSSTDTQYFGPGTRLTVL.

The chain combines TRBV9 with TRBJ2-7; 8 bases are shared with TRBD2. V gave up 0 bases and J gave up 5 bases; unmatched junction bases: 4. In germline, CDR1 is SGDLS, CDR2 YYNGEE. The CDR3 is 14 residues long. CDR3 DNA sequence: TGTGCCAGCAGCGTAGCGGGGGGGGAGAACGAGCAGTACTTC. As protein: CASSVAGGENEQYF.

This chain connects TRBV4-2 to TRBJ2-3, with 12 bases matching TRBD2. Germline-derived CDR1 and CDR2 are LGHNA and YNFKEQ. The junction had 2 bases not matched to a gene; V was cut back by 0 bases and J by 4 bases. This CDR3 spans 16 amino acids. For the CDR3, the DNA is TGTGCCAGCAGCCAAGATCTAGCGGGGGGGCCAGATACGCAGTATTTT. Protein sequence: CASSQDLAGGPDTQYF.

This chain uses TRBV6-5 with TRBJ1-1; a possible D gene is TRBD1 (5 bases). This CDR3 is 15 amino acids long. V lost 6 bases and J 0 bases, leaving 14 bases between the germline ends. Germline V gives CDR1 MNHEY, CDR2 SVGAGI. The CDR3: CASRLGVAMNTEAFF. The CDR3 DNA sequence: TGTGCCAGCAGGCTAGGGGTTGCCATGAACACTGAAGCTTTCTTT.

The DNA of the CDR3 is TGTGCCAGCAGCTCAGGGGTCGGCTACACCTTC. It encodes CASSSGVGYTF. The chain links TRBV27 to TRBJ1-2; D perhaps matches TRBD1 (6 bases). Deletions cut 6 bases from V and 8 bases from J, with 10 bases between. The CDR3 is 11 amino acids. The germline V gene has CDR1 MNHEY and CDR2 SMNVEV (reference sequence).

The rearrangement uses TRBV5-8 and TRBJ2-2; 9 bases are a match to TRBD1. J lost 5 bases, V lost 4 bases, and 6 bases had no gene match. Germline assignment: CDR1 SGHTS and CDR2 YDEGEE. The CDR3 totals 15 residues. The CDR3 nucleotides read TGTGCCAGCAGCCATGGACAGGGGAGAACCGGGGAGCTGTTTTTT. Residues: CASSHGQGRTGELFF.

The chain is built from TRBV2 and TRBJ1-6; no clear D. V was shortened by 10 bases and J by 9 bases, with 19 bases between the two germline ends. This CDR3 spans 14 amino acids. CDR1 is SNHLY, CDR2 FYNNEI, per germline. The CDR3, as DNA: TGTGCCACCAAGGGAGCCATGACCATTTCACCCCTCCACTTT. This gives the protein CATKGAMTISPLHF.

This rearrangement joins TRBV11-3 to TRBJ2-2; 11 nucleotides match TRBD2. The CDR3 is made up of 16 amino acids. Trimming took 5 bases from V and 7 from J; bases not matched to a gene: 9. Germline V gene lookup returns CDR1 SGHNT and CDR2 YENEEA. CDR3 loop: CASSRHSGGAGGELFF. DNA of the CDR3: TGTGCCAGCAGCCGTCATAGCGGGGGGGCCGGCGGGGAGCTGTTTTTT.

This chain joins TRBV2 and TRBJ2-5, with 12 bases aligning to TRBD2. The CDR3 is 17 residues long. V lost 7 bases to trimming and J lost 3 bases; unmatched junction nucleotides: 12. Germline lookup yields CDR1 SNHLY and CDR2 FYNNEI. CDR3 DNA: TGTGCCAGCACCGGACTAGCGGGGCCCCCGGCGGAAGAGACCCAGTACTTC. It is translated as CASTGLAGPPAEETQYF.

V is TRBV5-4 and J is TRBJ1-2, with 7 positions matching TRBD1. Trimming at V came to 3 bases and at J to 4 bases, leaving 12 bases not matched to a gene. There are 16 residues in the CDR3. Per germline, CDR1 SGHNT and CDR2 YYREEE (reference sequence). The CDR3: CASSSLSQGMGYGYTF. Here the CDR3 DNA reads TGTGCCAGCAGCTCTCTATCACAGGGGATGGGCTATGGCTACACCTTC.

The chain couples TRBV6-6 to TRBJ1-2; 8 bases are a match to TRBD1. The CDR3 covers 15 residues. With V trimmed by 5 bases and J by 7 bases, 12 bases remained unmatched. Per germline, CDR1 MNHNY and CDR2 SVGAGI (reference sequence). CDR3 in DNA: TGTGCCAGCAGTCTCCCCCAGGGGGCGAAGGCTGGCTACACCTTC. Translating gives CASSLPQGAKAGYTF.